A selection of T cell receptor beta chains follows, all from one sample in a study of CD8 T cells in Susac syndrome. TCRdb fed the immunoSEQ multiplex PCR reads into MiXCR, producing one record per CDR3 protein. The repertoire holds a few hundred thousand distinct CDR3 sequences, with 95% as singletons. Sequencing was performed on CD4+ T cells from PBMCs. These receptors originate from a human donor with multiple sclerosis. CDR3s include the opening cysteine and the closing phenylalanine or tryptophan. Some rows have no size entry. The others give once, few or many, or a class for an expanded clone.

TRBV29-1	-	CSVWAGDTEAFF
TRBV20-1	once	CSAPPGTTEAFF
TRBV15	-	CATSRDREGTGELFF
TRBV30	-	CAWSKGVAYGYTF
TRBV12-3/TRBV12-4	-	CASSSDGQTDTQYF
TRBV20-1	-	CSAPNLDGYTF
TRBV20-1	-	CSATGPPYQETQYF
TRBV28	-	CASSLVYEQYF
TRBV15	-	CATSKDRVNTEAFF
TRBV30	-	CAWKPAGTSEQYF
TRBV3-1	few	CASSQPSYEQYF
TRBV27	-	CARVAGGYGYTF
TRBV7-2	-	CASSSLSRVQYF
TRBV6-4	-	CASSDESNTEAFF
TRBV12-3/TRBV12-4	once	CASSLAVYEQYF
TRBV7-9	-	CASSFPSGGSPANEQFF
TRBV7-8	-	CASSLDSQSYEQYF